This entry describes one TCR beta chain. Its antigen is not identified. The data stem from a study of radiotherapy plus CTLA-4 blockade in lung cancer. Study in general: Objective response rate was about 19%; disease control rate, 25% to 35%. The study's findings and limits: TCR clones from tumors expanded in blood after radiotherapy plus ipilimumab.

Germline V gives CDR1 SGHDT, CDR2 YYEEEE. CDR3 length: 15 amino acids. Libraries were prepared by immunoSEQ multiplex PCR; TCRdb keeps only in-frame clonotypes and omits some of them. There are 40,000 to 60,000 clones in the sample; 65% to 90% occur only once, and less than 20% lies in the top ten. Here the sequenced sample was peripheral blood, taken from a patient treated with radiotherapy plus ipilimumab. The sequence came from a human donor with non-small cell lung cancer that progressed on radiotherapy plus ipilimumab. Some clones in this sample may be carry-over from other donors' samples. The rearrangement links TRBV5-6 to TRBJ2-5; tentatively, D is TRBD1 (6 bases). TRBJ2-7 matches the DNA end more closely, so the J call is doubtful. The DNA of the CDR3 is TGTGCCAGCAGACAAACAGGGTGGAACTCCTACGAGCAGTACTTC. Translating gives CASRQTGWNSYEQYF.